A selection of T cell receptor beta chains follows, all from one sample in a study of control samples from healthy donors and cancer patients. This table comes from immunoSEQ multiplex PCR, and its TCRdb copy is limited to in-frame clones, with some not included. The data show about 120,000 clones, with about 90% seen just once and 40% held by the top ten. Sequencing input: blood. Source of these receptors: a man aged 50-59 years in good health. Each CDR3 is given with its conserved first and last residue. The D gene is left open where the match is weak. Clone size is not always given. Where it is, it says once, few, many or a class for expanded clones.

len	j_gene	d_gene	abundance	v_gene	CDR3nt	CDR3aa
11	TRBJ2-5	-	few	TRBV11-2	TGTGCCAGCAGCATCCAAGAGACCCAGTACTTC	CASSIQETQYF
14	TRBJ1-1	-	once	TRBV19	TGTGCCAGTAGTATCGGAGGACGTCTCACTGAAGCTTTCTTT	CASSIGGRLTEAFF
15	TRBJ1-1	-	-	TRBV4-1	TGCGCCAGCAGCCAAGCCGGGTTGTTACAGTCAGAAGCTTTCTTT	CASSQAGLLQSEAFF
13	TRBJ1-1	-	-	TRBV6-5	TGTGCCAGCAGCTCATTACAGCAGGGTGGCGCTTTCTTT	CASSSLQQGGAFF
15	TRBJ2-7	TRBD1	many	TRBV14	TGTGCCAGCAGCCAAGGGTGGGACAGGGTCTACGAGCAGTACTTC	CASSQGWDRVYEQYF
17	TRBJ1-2	TRBD1	-	TRBV5-1	TGCGCCAGCAGCTTCGAGGGGACAGGGGGATCGGCTGATGGCTACACCTTC	CASSFEGTGGSADGYTF
15	TRBJ2-1	-	-	TRBV9	TGTGCCAGCGCCCCTAGCGTCCGCTCCTACAATGAGCAGTTCTTC	CASAPSVRSYNEQFF
13	TRBJ1-5	-	-	TRBV5-4	TGTGCCAGCAGCTTGGACGGGGGGAAGGCCCAGCATTTT	CASSLDGGKAQHF
17	TRBJ1-5	-	-	TRBV27	TGTGCCAGCAGTTTATATAACGGGCAGGGGTACAATCAGCCCCAGCATTTT	CASSLYNGQGYNQPQHF
14	TRBJ1-2	-	-	TRBV19	TGTGCCAGTAGTATCCCTGAGACAAGCTATGGCTACACCTTC	CASSIPETSYGYTF
14	TRBJ2-7	-	once	TRBV7-2	TGTGCCAGCAGCTTACTAAGGGGAGGCTACGAGCAGTACTTC	CASSLLRGGYEQYF
14	TRBJ2-5	-	-	TRBV11-3	TGTGCCAGCAGCTCCGGGGCCGGAGACGGGACCCAGTACTTC	CASSSGAGDGTQYF
13	TRBJ2-6	-	-	TRBV27	TGTGCCAGCAGCTTGCGTGGGGCCAACGTCCTGACTTTC	CASSLRGANVLTF
13	TRBJ1-2	-	-	TRBV7-2	TGTGCCAGCAGCACTACAGGGACACATGGCTACACCTTC	CASSTTGTHGYTF
15	TRBJ2-7	-	-	TRBV11-2	TGTGCCAGCAGCTTAACGGGGATGAGCTCCTACGAGCAGTACTTC	CASSLTGMSSYEQYF
14	TRBJ1-1	-	-	TRBV3-1/TRBV3-2	TGTGCCAGCAGCCCCGACGGACAGAACACTGAAGCTTTCTTT	CASSPDGQNTEAFF
16	TRBJ2-1	TRBD2	once	TRBV24-1	TGTGCCACCAGTGACCGGACTAGCGGGGGGAACAATGAGCAGTTCTTC	CATSDRTSGGNNEQFF
14	TRBJ2-1	TRBD2	-	TRBV14	TGTGCCAGCAGCCACGCGGGGGTCACTTATGAGCAGTTCTTC	CASSHAGVTYEQFF
14	TRBJ2-7	-	once	TRBV5-6	TGTGCCAGCAGATCGTCCCAGCTCGCTTACGAGCAGTACTTC	CASRSSQLAYEQYF
15	TRBJ1-5	TRBD1	-	TRBV10-3	TGTGCCATCTCGGCGACAGGGAGTGGAAATCAGCCCCAGCATTTT	CAISATGSGNQPQHF
13	TRBJ2-7	-	few	TRBV11-3	TGTGCCAGCAGCTTAGGGAGTTTCTACGAGCAGTACTTC	CASSLGSFYEQYF
12	TRBJ1-2	-	-	TRBV9	TGTGCCAGCAGCGTAGCGGGGTCTGGCTACACCTTC	CASSVAGSGYTF
14	TRBJ2-3	-	few	TRBV9	TGTGCCAGCAGCGCCGGAGCCGGGGCGCCAGCGCAGTATTTT	CASSAGAGAPAQYF
12	TRBJ2-7	-	-	TRBV6-1	TGTGCCAGCAGTGAAAGCAGCTACGAGCAGTACTTC	CASSESSYEQYF
12	TRBJ1-1	-	-	TRBV30	TGTGCCTGGAGTGTAATGGGTGCTGAAGCTTTCTTT	CAWSVMGAEAFF
18	TRBJ2-7	TRBD1	-	TRBV5-1	TGCGCCAGCAGCTTGGCCGCGGGGTATGGGACAGGGGGCTACGAGCAGTACTTC	CASSLAAGYGTGGYEQYF
15	TRBJ1-1	-	-	TRBV9	TGTGCCAGCAGCGTAGAAGCAGGGACGAACACTGAAGCTTTCTTT	CASSVEAGTNTEAFF
14	TRBJ2-3	TRBD2	-	TRBV24-1	TGTGCCACCGGGCTAGCGGGGACGACAGATACGCAGTATTTT	CATGLAGTTDTQYF
13	TRBJ1-5	-	few	TRBV6-5	TGTGCCGCTCACGACAGGAAGGGTCAGCCCCAGCATTTT	CAAHDRKGQPQHF
14	TRBJ1-2	-	-	TRBV27	TGTGCCAGCAGTTATGCTGGCCCCAGCTATGGCTACACCTTC	CASSYAGPSYGYTF
13	TRBJ1-2	-	-	TRBV10-3	TGTGCCATCAGTGAGTCTGGCAGCTATGGCTACACCTTC	CAISESGSYGYTF
13	TRBJ1-2	-	-	TRBV19	TGTGCCAGTAACCCCGGGCAGCTCTATGGCTACACCTTC	CASNPGQLYGYTF
14	TRBJ1-2	-	-	TRBV4-3	TGCGCCAGCAGCCAAGATCCGGGCGGGGATGGCTACACCTTC	CASSQDPGGDGYTF
14	TRBJ2-7	TRBD2	-	TRBV7-2	TGTGCCAGCAGCTTAGATCCTAGCGGCTACGAGCAGTACTTC	CASSLDPSGYEQYF
14	TRBJ2-7	-	-	TRBV5-1	TGCGCCAGCAGCTTGGGACAGTTTGCCTACGAGCAGTACTTC	CASSLGQFAYEQYF
17	TRBJ1-4	-	-	TRBV19	TGTGCCAGTAGTATGGGTCGCGGACAGACAACTAATGAAAAACTGTTTTTT	CASSMGRGQTTNEKLFF
17	TRBJ2-3	TRBD1	-	TRBV6-2/TRBV6-3	TGTGCCAGCAGCCGCTGGACAGGGCCTCGTTTTACAGATACGCAGTATTTT	CASSRWTGPRFTDTQYF
16	TRBJ1-1	-	once	TRBV3-1/TRBV3-2	TGTGCCAGCAGCCATTTTACAGGGACCTTTTTGACTGAAGCTTTCTTT	CASSHFTGTFLTEAFF
17	TRBJ1-3	-	-	TRBV11-2	TGTGCCAGCAGCTTATACCAGAGCGGGCAGGGAGGAAACACCATATATTTT	CASSLYQSGQGGNTIYF
15	TRBJ2-6	-	-	TRBV5-1	TGCGCCAGCAGCTTGGTACGAGCTGGGGCCAACGTCCTGACTTTC	CASSLVRAGANVLTF
14	TRBJ2-5	-	-	TRBV5-1	TGCGCCAGCAGGCAGGAAATATCCCAAGAGACCCAGTACTTC	CASRQEISQETQYF
13	TRBJ2-7	-	-	TRBV2	TGTGCCAGCAGTGCGGAACCACAGCTGGAGCAGTACTTC	CASSAEPQLEQYF
15	TRBJ1-2	-	-	TRBV4-3	TGCGCCAGCAGCCAAGATCCGGGGCAGCCCTATGGCTACACCTTC	CASSQDPGQPYGYTF
13	TRBJ1-1	-	-	TRBV9	TGTGCCAGCAGCGTAGTCTCGAACACTGAAGCTTTCTTT	CASSVVSNTEAFF
16	TRBJ2-4	-	-	TRBV19	TGTGCCAGTACTGATATAGTCAACGCAGGAGGAGATGGCTGGTACTTC	CASTDIVNAGGDGWYF
14	TRBJ1-2	-	-	TRBV9	TGTGCCAGCAGCGTGAGTTGGGGGGGACATGGCTACACCTTC	CASSVSWGGHGYTF
19	TRBJ1-1	-	-	TRBV11-2	TGTGCCAGCAGCTTCTTCCGTGTGATCGGAGTGCCCCCTAACACTGAAGCTTTCTTT	CASSFFRVIGVPPNTEAFF
15	TRBJ1-4	-	-	TRBV4-1	TGCGCCAGCAGCCAAGATAGGTGGGCTAATGAAAAACTGTTTTTT	CASSQDRWANEKLFF
15	TRBJ2-3	-	-	TRBV6-5	TGTGCCAGCAGTTATATCGAGGGGGGCCCAGATACGCAGTATTTT	CASSYIEGGPDTQYF
13	TRBJ2-7	-	-	TRBV28	TGTGCCAGCACAGGCAGGGCGGCCTACGAGCAGTACTTC	CASTGRAAYEQYF
15	TRBJ1-2	TRBD1	-	TRBV3-1/TRBV3-2	TGTGCCAGCAGGCAGACAGGGGGCGCGTACGATGGCTACACCTTC	CASRQTGGAYDGYTF
18	TRBJ2-3	-	-	TRBV9	TGTGCCAGCAGCGTAGTAGGTCCGGGAGCTAGCCCGACAGATACGCAGTATTTT	CASSVVGPGASPTDTQYF